This T cell receptor beta chain was captured by sequencing in a study of siplizumab effects on memory and regulatory T cells. Per individual sample, 9.9 x 10^4 or so TCR templates were assayed. The data were produced by immunoSEQ multiplex PCR, yet TCRdb's version contains in-frame clones alone and is incomplete. Of about 85,000 clones in the sample, roughly 94% were seen once. V dropped 5 bases and J dropped 4; count of bases not matched to a gene: 7. The CDR3 is 16 residues long. The germline CDR1 and CDR2 sequences are SGHTA and FQGTGA. Findings of the study overall: Both greater diversity than memory cells and a major contribution to the alloresponse seemed to characterize naive T cells.

As regards this clone: Its antigen remains unknown.

This TCR was recovered from a human donor in good health. The sequencing sample was made of CD8+ T cells sorted from blood. The rearrangement uses TRBV7-3 and TRBJ2-5; 13 bases align to TRBD2. The CDR3 protein is CASSLRLAGGPETQYF. DNA of the CDR3: TGTGCCAGCAGCCTGAGACTAGCGGGGGGTCCAGAGACCCAGTACTTC. The complete variable domain, with remaining parts taken from reference TRBV7-3 and TRBJ2-5, reads GAGVSQTPSNKVTEKGKYVELRCDPISGHTALYWYRQSLGQGPEFLIYFQGTGAADDSGLPNDRFFAVRPEGSVSTLKIQRTERGDSAVYLCASSLRLAGGPETQYFGPGTRLLVL.